This TCR beta chain emerged from a study of shared clonotypes between healthy human individuals. Germline CDR1 is SGDLS and CDR2 is YYNGEE. V lost 0 bases and J 7 bases, leaving 11 bases between the germline ends. This CDR3 has 14 amino acids. As regards this clone: What it binds is unknown.

Profiling relied on immunoSEQ multiplex PCR, and the TCRdb table lists in-frame clones only, not all of them. Found here are 450,000 to 600,000 clones, approximately 85% of them singletons; the top ten hold 10% to 15%. Study observations and caveats: Clonotype sharing levels among donors were expected to vary with sequencing depth.

This clonotype was obtained from a woman between 40 and 50 years old in good health. Some clones in this sample may be carry-over from other donors' samples. The rearrangement uses TRBV9 and TRBJ2-1; tentatively, D is TRBD1 (6 bases). The sample comprised PBMCs. Written as DNA, the CDR3 is TGTGCCAGCAGCGTAGTTGGCAGGGGAAATGAGCAGTTCTTC. This gives the protein CASSVVGRGNEQFF.